This T cell receptor beta chain originates from a study of beta chain features in type 1 diabetes. Study-level results: Unsettled here was the matter of whether HLA type influences TCRB rearrangement. Across all four CD4+ subsets, people with type 1 diabetes showed modestly shorter TCRB CDR3s.

This clone came up a few times. The target antigen is unknown. The V end lost 6 bases, the J end lost 4 bases, and 15 bases lay between the germline ends. Germline CDR1 MNHEY, CDR2 SVGAGI. The CDR3 totals 15 residues. The sequenced template was cDNA made from the entire isolated RNA. The data were produced by immunoSEQ multiplex PCR, yet TCRdb's version contains in-frame clones alone and is incomplete. This table holds under 400,000 clones, 10% to 15% found once. Researchers reported sorting CD4+ naive, central memory, regulatory and stem cell-like memory cells via CD45RO/CCR7/CD25/CD127/CD95/CD27. Each sorted fraction was over 95% pure.

Sequencing was carried out using naive CD4+ T cells from blood. The rearrangement links TRBV6-5 to TRBJ2-2; D may be TRBD1 (6 bases). The TCR comes from a man between 18 and 35 years old in good health. The CDR3 nucleotides read TGTGCCAGCAGAACAGGGATTCTTACCACCGGGGAGCTGTTTTTT. Residues: CASRTGILTTGELFF.